This record covers a single T cell receptor beta chain. The record originates from a study of T cells after somatic rescue of genetic block. Clones were sequenced by immunoSEQ multiplex PCR, and TCRdb holds only the in-frame ones, with some missing. The sample records 60,000 to 90,000 clones, approximately 91% being singletons. Germline lookup yields CDR1 MNHNY and CDR2 SVGAGI (reference sequence). The CDR3 extends over 13 amino acids. With 2 bases removed from V and 6 bases from J, the gap between germline ends came to 10 bases. Sequenced input: peripheral blood mononuclear cells (PBMCs). V and J are TRBV6-6 and TRBJ1-2, with D perhaps TRBD1 (5 bases). The sequence was collected from a man aged 25 to 40. The CDR3 DNA follows: TGTGCCAGCAGTTACAGGGACGTCGATGGCTACACCTTC. Translating gives CASSYRDVDGYTF.